This record looks at one T cell receptor beta chain sequence and its context. Its antigen is not identified. The V gene's germline CDR1 is MGHRA and CDR2 YSYEKL. This CDR3 is built from 16 residues. V was pared by 1 base and J by 0 bases, with 10 bases between. Profiling relied on immunoSEQ multiplex PCR, and the TCRdb table lists in-frame clones only, not all of them. The sample records about 1 million clones, around 76% being singletons. The data are from a study of shared clonotypes between healthy human individuals. The study, taken as a whole, reports: Unshared clonotypes carried lower generation probabilities than those common to all four donors.

The gene calls are TRBV4-1 and TRBJ1-3; no clear D gene. The receptor was isolated from a man aged 18 to 30 in good health. The source material was memory CD4+ T cells sorted from blood. Noted subset: CD45RA-negative fraction. This CDR3 is CASSQVLSVSGNTIYF. CDR3 bases: TGCGCCAGCAGCCAAGTCTTATCAGTCTCTGGAAACACCATATATTTT.